This entry describes one TCR beta chain. The target antigen is unknown. The PCR employed 60 Vbeta primers together with 13 Jbeta primers. The method was immunoSEQ multiplex PCR; TCRdb's version includes in-frame clones alone and lacks a portion of them. The data contain approximately 97,000 clones, roughly three quarters of them singletons. This CDR3 contains 16 residues. V lost 7 bases to trimming and J lost 5 bases; unmatched junction nucleotides: 15. Germline-derived CDR1 and CDR2 are LGHNT and FRNRAP. The data were taken from a study of cytomegalovirus exposure and HLA in healthy donors. On the study more broadly: One earlier analysis, a look at approximately 190 million T cells, found fewer than 140 million unique TCR beta sequences. Clustering assigned 81% of the roughly 370 genotyped donors to the Caucasian-associated ancestry cluster.

Study-wide results and limits: CMV antigen specificity of three CMV-associated chains was confirmed in vitro. In an earlier analysis, about 87% or about 30%: the productive usage of most TCR beta V segments.

The sequenced sample consisted of PBMCs. This clonotype was obtained from a male donor in good health and CMV-seropositive. V is TRBV12-5 and J is TRBJ2-5, with 8 positions matching TRBD2. CDR3 in DNA: TGTGCTAGTGCGGTTGGGAGCGGGGGTCGTGGGGAGACCCAGTACTTC. This encodes CASAVGSGGRGETQYF.